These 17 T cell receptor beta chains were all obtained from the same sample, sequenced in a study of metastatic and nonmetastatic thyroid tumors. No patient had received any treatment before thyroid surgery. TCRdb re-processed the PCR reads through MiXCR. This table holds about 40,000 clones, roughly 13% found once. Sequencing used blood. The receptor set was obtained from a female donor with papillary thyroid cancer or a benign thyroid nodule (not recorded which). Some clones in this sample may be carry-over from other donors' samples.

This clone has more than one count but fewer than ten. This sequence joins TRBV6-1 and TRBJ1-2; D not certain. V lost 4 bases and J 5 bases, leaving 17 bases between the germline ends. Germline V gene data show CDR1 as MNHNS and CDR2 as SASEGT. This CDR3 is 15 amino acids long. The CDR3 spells CASSGSWTPSYGYTF. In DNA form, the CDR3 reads TGTGCCAGCAGTGGGTCATGGACGCCTAGTTATGGCTACACCTTC.

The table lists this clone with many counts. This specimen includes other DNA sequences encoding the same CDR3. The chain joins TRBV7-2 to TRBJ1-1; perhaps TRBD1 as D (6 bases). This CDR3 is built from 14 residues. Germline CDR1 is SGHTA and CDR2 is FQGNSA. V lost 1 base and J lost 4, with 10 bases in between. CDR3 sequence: CASSLDSGATEAFF. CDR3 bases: TGTGCCAGCAGCTTAGATTCAGGGGCCACTGAAGCTTTCTTT. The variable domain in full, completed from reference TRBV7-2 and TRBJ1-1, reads GAGVSQSPSNKVTEKGKDVELRCDPISGHTALYWYRQSLGQGLEFLIYFQGNSAPDKSGLPSDRFSAERTGGSVSTLTIQRTQQEDSAVYLCASSLDSGATEAFFGQGTRLTVV.

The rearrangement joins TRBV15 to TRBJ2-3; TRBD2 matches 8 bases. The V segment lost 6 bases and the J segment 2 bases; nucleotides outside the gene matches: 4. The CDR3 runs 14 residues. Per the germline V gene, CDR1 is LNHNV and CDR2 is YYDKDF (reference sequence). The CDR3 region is CATRWTSSTDTQYF. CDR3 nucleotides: TGTGCCACCAGATGGACTAGCTCCACAGATACGCAGTATTTT.

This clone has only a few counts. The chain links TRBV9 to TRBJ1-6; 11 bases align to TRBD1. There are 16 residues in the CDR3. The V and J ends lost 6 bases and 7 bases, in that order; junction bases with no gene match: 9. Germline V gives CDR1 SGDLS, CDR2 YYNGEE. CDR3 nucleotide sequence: TGTGCCAGCACCGGACAGGGGGCCGAGGTCAATTCACCCCTCCACTTT. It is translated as CASTGQGAEVNSPLHF.

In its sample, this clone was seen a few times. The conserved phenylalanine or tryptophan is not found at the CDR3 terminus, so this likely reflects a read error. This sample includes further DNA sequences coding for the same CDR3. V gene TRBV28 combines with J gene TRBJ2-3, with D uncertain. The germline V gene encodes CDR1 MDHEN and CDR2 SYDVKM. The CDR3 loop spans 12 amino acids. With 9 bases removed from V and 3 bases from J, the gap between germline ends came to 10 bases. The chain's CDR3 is CASSLTTDTQYS. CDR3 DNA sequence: TGTGCCAGTAGTCTGACAACAGATACGCAGTATTCT.

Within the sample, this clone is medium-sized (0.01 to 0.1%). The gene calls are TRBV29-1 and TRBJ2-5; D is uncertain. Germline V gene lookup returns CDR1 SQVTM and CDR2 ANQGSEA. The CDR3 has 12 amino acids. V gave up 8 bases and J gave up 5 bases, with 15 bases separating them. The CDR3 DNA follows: TGCAGCCTAGGTCCGTCTCGGGAGACCCAGTACTTC. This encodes CSLGPSRETQYF.

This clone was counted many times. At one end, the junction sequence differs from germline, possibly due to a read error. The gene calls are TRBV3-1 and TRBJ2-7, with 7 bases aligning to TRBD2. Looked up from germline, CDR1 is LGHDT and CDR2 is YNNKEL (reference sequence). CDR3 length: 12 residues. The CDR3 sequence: CASSQDRNGRSF. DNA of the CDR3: TGTGCCAGCAGCCAAGATCGGAACGGGAGGTCCTTC.

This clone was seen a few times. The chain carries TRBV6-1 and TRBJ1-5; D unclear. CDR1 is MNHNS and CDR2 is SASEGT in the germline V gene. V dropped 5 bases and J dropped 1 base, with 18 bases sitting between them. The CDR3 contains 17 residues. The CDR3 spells CASSHTDGASSNQPQHF. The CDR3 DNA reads TGTGCCAGCAGTCATACCGATGGCGCCTCAAGCAATCAGCCCCAGCATTTT.

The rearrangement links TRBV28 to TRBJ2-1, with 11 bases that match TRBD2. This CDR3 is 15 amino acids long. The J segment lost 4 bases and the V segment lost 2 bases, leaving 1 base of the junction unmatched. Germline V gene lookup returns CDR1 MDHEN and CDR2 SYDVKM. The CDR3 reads CASSLGTSGYNEQFF. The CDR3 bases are TGTGCCAGCAGTTTAGGGACTAGCGGATACAATGAGCAGTTCTTC.

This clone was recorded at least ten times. The CDR3 spells CASSQGRRRGNSPLHF. The CDR3 DNA reads TGTGCCAGCAGCCAAGGGCGACGGCGGGGAAATTCACCCCTCCACTTT. The chain joins TRBV14 to TRBJ1-6; D is unresolved. This CDR3 region has 16 residues. CDR1 is SGHDN and CDR2 is FVKESK in the germline V gene. Deletions cut 1 base from V and 7 bases from J, with 14 bases between.

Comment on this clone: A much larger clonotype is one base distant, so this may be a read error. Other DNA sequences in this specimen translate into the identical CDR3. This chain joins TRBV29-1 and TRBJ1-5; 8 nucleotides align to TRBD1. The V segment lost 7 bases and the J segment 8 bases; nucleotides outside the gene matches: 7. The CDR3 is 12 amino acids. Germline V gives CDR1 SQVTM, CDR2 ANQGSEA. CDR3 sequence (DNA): TGCAGCGCTGGGACAGGTGGGGAGCCCCAGCATTTT. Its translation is CSAGTGGEPQHF.

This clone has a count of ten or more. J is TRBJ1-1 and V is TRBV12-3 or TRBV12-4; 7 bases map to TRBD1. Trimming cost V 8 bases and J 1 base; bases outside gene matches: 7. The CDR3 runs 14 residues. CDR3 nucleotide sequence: TGTGCCAGCCTCCCAGGGGGGGAGAACACTGAAGCTTTCTTT. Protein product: CASLPGGENTEAFF.

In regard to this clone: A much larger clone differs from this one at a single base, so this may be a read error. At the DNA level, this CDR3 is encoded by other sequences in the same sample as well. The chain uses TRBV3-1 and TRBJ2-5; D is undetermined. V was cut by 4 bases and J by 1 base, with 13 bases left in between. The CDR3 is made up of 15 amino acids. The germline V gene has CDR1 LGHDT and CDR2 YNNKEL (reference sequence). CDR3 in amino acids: CASSRKGLSQETQYF. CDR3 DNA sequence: TGTGCCAGCAGCCGCAAGGGTCTTTCCCAAGAGACCCAGTACTTC.

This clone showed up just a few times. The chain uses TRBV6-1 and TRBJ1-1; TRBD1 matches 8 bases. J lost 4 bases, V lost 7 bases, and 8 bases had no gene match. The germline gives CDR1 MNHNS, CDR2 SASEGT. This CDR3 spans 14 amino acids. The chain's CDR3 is CASICWQGATEAFF. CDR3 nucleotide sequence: TGTGCCAGCATCTGCTGGCAGGGGGCCACTGAAGCTTTCTTT.

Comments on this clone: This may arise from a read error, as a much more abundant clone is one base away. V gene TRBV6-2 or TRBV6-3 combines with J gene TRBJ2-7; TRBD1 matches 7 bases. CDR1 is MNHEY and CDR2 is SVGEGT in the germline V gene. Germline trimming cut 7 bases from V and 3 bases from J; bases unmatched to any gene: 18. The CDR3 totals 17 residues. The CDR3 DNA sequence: TGTGCCAGCACCCTAGACGGGACAGACCATTTTGACTACGAGCAGTACTTC. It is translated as CASTLDGTDHFDYEQYF.

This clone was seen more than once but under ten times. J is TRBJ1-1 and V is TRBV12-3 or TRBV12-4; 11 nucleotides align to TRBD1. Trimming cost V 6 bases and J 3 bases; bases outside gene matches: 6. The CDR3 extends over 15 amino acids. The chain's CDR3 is CASSRDRGFDTEAFF. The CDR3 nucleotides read TGTGCCAGCAGCAGGGACAGGGGGTTTGACACTGAAGCTTTCTTT.

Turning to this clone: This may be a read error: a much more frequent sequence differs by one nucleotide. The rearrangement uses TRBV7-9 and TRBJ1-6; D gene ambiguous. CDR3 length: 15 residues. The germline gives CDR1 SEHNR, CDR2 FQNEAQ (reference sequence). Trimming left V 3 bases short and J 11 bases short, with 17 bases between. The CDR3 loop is CASSLASVDNPPLHF. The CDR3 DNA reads TGTGCCAGCAGCTTGGCGTCCGTTGACAATCCACCCCTCCACTTT.